Presented here are 6 T cell receptor beta chains from one specimen sequenced in a study of shared clonotypes between healthy human individuals (TCRdb year 2020). Library generation was performed with the immunoSEQ multiplex PCR assay. TCRdb retrieved this table from immuneACCESS and kept in-frame rearrangements only. Not all clones are present; in checked studies, unresolved V genes account for under half, and no reason is known for the remainder. Here the sample has roughly 120,000 clones; under 70% occur a single time. The ten most abundant clones make up 20% to 25% of the sample. Material: memory CD8+ T cells sorted from blood. The cell subset or site label corresponds to: CD45RO+ cells pooled with CCR7-negative TemRA cells. Receptor source: a woman younger than 45 in good health.

This clone showed up many times. This rearrangement joins TRBV5-8 to TRBJ2-6, with TRBD2 matching over 8 bases. Germline values: CDR1 SGHTS, CDR2 YDEGEE. V was pared by 3 bases and J by 2 bases, with 10 bases of the junction left unmatched. This CDR3 has 18 residues. This CDR3 reads CASSSLGTRETGANVLTF. The DNA of the CDR3 is TGTGCCAGCAGCTCGTTGGGGACTAGGGAAACTGGGGCCAACGTCCTGACTTTC.

The table lists this clone with a few counts. The genes are TRBV11-2 and TRBJ2-7; 7 bases fit TRBD2. Germline values: CDR1 SGHAT, CDR2 FQNNGV. After removal of 5 bases from V and 2 bases from J, the junction contained 12 bases not matched to a gene. The length of the CDR3 is 16 residues. Here the CDR3 reads CASSQEGAGDPYEQYF. CDR3 sequence (DNA): TGTGCCAGCAGCCAAGAAGGGGCGGGAGATCCCTACGAGCAGTACTTC.

V is TRBV6-4 and J is TRBJ2-1; a possible D gene is TRBD2 (6 bases). The ends were cut back, 0 bases at V and 5 bases at J, with 11 bases in the middle. There are 15 residues in the CDR3. Germline V gives CDR1 MRHNA, CDR2 SNTAGT. This CDR3 is CASSDSSGANNEQFF. For the CDR3, the DNA is TGTGCCAGCAGTGACTCATCGGGAGCGAACAATGAGCAGTTCTTC.

This clone was detected a few times. The chain has TRBV5-1 and TRBJ2-7, with TRBD2 identical over 12 bases. From germline, CDR1 is SGHRS and CDR2 YFSETQ. The CDR3 has 14 amino acids. With 9 bases clipped from V and 3 bases from J, the junction kept 7 bases outside the gene matches. CDR3 sequence (DNA): TGCGCCACCGAAGCGACTAGCGGGGGCTACGAGCAGTACTTC. Protein product: CATEATSGGYEQYF.

The genes are TRBV30 and TRBJ1-1; no firm D call. Trimming shortened V by 4 bases and J by 0 bases, and 9 bases separated the two germline ends. The CDR3 length is 13 residues. Germline-derived CDR1 and CDR2 are GTSNPN and SVGIG (reference sequence). The CDR3 DNA is TGTGCCTGGACTAGGACGGTGAACACTGAAGCTTTCTTT. Its translation: CAWTRTVNTEAFF.

This chain connects TRBV25-1 to TRBJ2-2; tentatively, D is TRBD1 (6 bases). The length of the CDR3 is 16 residues. Trimming left V 8 bases short and J 0 bases short, with 16 bases between. Germline values: CDR1 MGHDK, CDR2 SYGVNS. The CDR3 DNA reads TGTGCCAGCGGTGGGGGCGGGCCACCGAACACCGGGGAGCTGTTTTTT. It yields the protein CASGGGGPPNTGELFF. Drawing the rest from reference TRBV25-1 and TRBJ2-2, the complete variable domain is EADIYQTPRYLVIGTGKKITLECSQTMGHDKMYWYQQDPGMELHLIHYSYGVNSTEKGDLSSESTVSRIRTEHFPLTLESARPSHTSQYLCASGGGGPPNTGELFFGEGSRLTVL.